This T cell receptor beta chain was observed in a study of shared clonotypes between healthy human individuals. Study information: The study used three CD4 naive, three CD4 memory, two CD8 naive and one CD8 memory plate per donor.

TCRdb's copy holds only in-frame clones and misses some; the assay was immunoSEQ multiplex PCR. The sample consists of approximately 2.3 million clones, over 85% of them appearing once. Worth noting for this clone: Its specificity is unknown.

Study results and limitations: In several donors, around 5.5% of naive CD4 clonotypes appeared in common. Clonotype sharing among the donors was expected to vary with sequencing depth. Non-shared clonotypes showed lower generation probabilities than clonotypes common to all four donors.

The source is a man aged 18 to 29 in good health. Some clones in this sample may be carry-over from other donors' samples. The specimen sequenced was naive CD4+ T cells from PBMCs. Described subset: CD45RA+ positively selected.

CDR3 protein: CASSYTPGWGANVLTF. The CDR3 DNA follows: TGTGCCAGCAGTTACACCCCAGGGTGGGGGGCCAACGTCCTGACTTTC. This chain uses TRBV6-6 with TRBJ2-6, with D possibly being TRBD1 (5 bases). Germline V gives CDR1 MNHNY, CDR2 SVGAGI (reference sequence). The CDR3 runs to 16 residues. Trimming shortened V by 2 bases and J by 4 bases, and 12 bases separated the two germline ends.